The 10 T cell receptor beta chains given below trace back to one sample, sequenced in a study of blood T cells in healthy people across ages. A second 7 to 11 cycle PCR used barcoded and J-beta primers. TCRdb independently ran MiXCR on the 5' RACE reads; one entry per CDR3 protein. The data hold some 1.4 million distinct CDR3 sequences, with roughly 40% observed a single time. Sequencing was carried out using blood. These receptors came from a woman aged 18 to 35 in good health.

In this sample, this clonotype turned up a few times. V and J are TRBV20-1 and TRBJ2-3; D remains unclear. This CDR3 is built from 12 residues. V lost 6 bases and J 5 bases, leaving 12 bases between the germline ends. The germline V gene has CDR1 DFQATT and CDR2 SNEGSKA (reference sequence). CDR3 DNA sequence: TGCAGTGCCGGTGCCCCCGGAGATACGCAGTATTTT. Its translation is CSAGAPGDTQYF.

As concerns this clonotype: Its ends do not fully match the called genes, so a read error is possible. This rearrangement joins TRBV4-2 to TRBJ2-3, with 9 bases identical to TRBD2. Germline assignment: CDR1 LGHNA and CDR2 YNFKEQ. The CDR3 has 19 amino acids. The CDR3 coding sequence is TGTGCCAGCAGCCAAGACCCTCGACTAGCGGCCTCTAGCACAGATGCGCAGTATTTT. Translating gives CASSQDPRLAASSTDAQYF.

This clonotype occurred a few times. The CDR3 region has the DNA TGCGCCAGCAGCTTGTCCACTAGCGGGGGGATTTACTCCTACAATGAGCAGTTCTTC. It encodes CASSLSTSGGIYSYNEQFF. The gene calls are TRBV5-1 and TRBJ2-1; TRBD2 aligns across 12 bases. Looked up from germline, CDR1 is SGHRS and CDR2 is YFSETQ. This CDR3 region has 19 residues. V shed 1 base and J 0 bases; nucleotides not matched to a gene: 8.

In regard to this clonotype: Its ends do not fully match the called genes, so a read error is possible. The rearrangement joins TRBV29-1 to TRBJ2-3; D is ambiguous. The CDR3 spans 12 residues. Germline loops: CDR1 SQVTM, CDR2 ANQGSEA. CDR3 region: CSVDSGTDTRYF. In nucleotides, the CDR3 is TGCAGCGTTGACTCGGGTACAGATACGCGGTATTTT.

The V and J genes are TRBV14 and TRBJ1-4, with D tentatively TRBD1 (5 bases). This CDR3 is built from 19 residues. From germline, CDR1 is SGHDN and CDR2 FVKESK. The ends were cut back, 0 bases at V and 3 bases at J, with 20 bases in the middle. The DNA of the CDR3 is TGTGCCAGCAGCCAAGAGACTGACAGTAGGAGTCTCCCTAATGAAAAACTGTTTTTT. It is translated as CASSQETDSRSLPNEKLFF.

V and J are TRBV5-1 and TRBJ1-2, with 9 nucleotides matching TRBD1. Trimming at V came to 4 bases and at J to 2 bases, leaving 9 bases not matched to a gene. This CDR3 spans 16 amino acids. Looked up from germline, CDR1 is SGHRS and CDR2 is YFSETQ. The CDR3 spells CASSKGRGQGNYGYTF. CDR3 nucleotide sequence: TGCGCCAGCAGCAAGGGTAGAGGACAGGGGAACTATGGCTACACCTTC.

The CDR3 DNA sequence: TGCGCCAGCAGCTTGGTCCAGGGGGCTGAAGCTTTCTTT. Translated: CASSLVQGAEAFF. The chain recombines TRBV5-1 with TRBJ1-1; TRBD1 agrees at 7 bases. CDR3 length: 13 amino acids. V shed 0 bases and J 6 bases; nucleotides not matched to a gene: 2. Germline V gene sequence: CDR1 SGHRS, CDR2 YFSETQ.

The V and J genes are TRBV20-1 and TRBJ2-3, with D perhaps TRBD1 (6 bases). The CDR3 sequence is 17 residues long. Germline CDR1 and CDR2: DFQATT and SNEGSKA (reference sequence). Trimming stripped 0 bases from V and 1 base from J, with 17 bases between. The CDR3 nucleotides read TGCAGTGCTAGAGATGCAGGTTTACAGGGCGGCACAGATACGCAGTATTTT. This codes for CSARDAGLQGGTDTQYF.

In its sample, this clonotype was seen a few times. The chain is built from TRBV6-6 and TRBJ2-3; D is uncertain. Germline values: CDR1 MNHNY, CDR2 SVGAGI (reference sequence). The CDR3 has 14 amino acids. The ends were cut back, 6 bases at V and 0 bases at J, with 10 bases in the middle. The DNA of the CDR3 is TGTGCCAGCAGCTCCCCCCTTAGCACAGATACGCAGTATTTT. Protein sequence: CASSSPLSTDTQYF.

The chain recombines TRBV20-1 with TRBJ2-7; 15 positions agree with TRBD2. The trim removed 7 bases at V and 7 bases at J, leaving 5 bases unmatched. Germline V gene lookup returns CDR1 DFQATT and CDR2 SNEGSKA (reference sequence). The CDR3 loop spans 13 amino acids. The CDR3 DNA follows: TGCAGTGGCGGACTAGCGGGAGGGTTGGAGCAGTACTTC. It specifies CSGGLAGGLEQYF.